In this sample, the clone carrying this T cell receptor beta chain turned up once. Germline CDR1 is MDHEN and CDR2 is SYDVKM. V was cut by 2 bases and J by 4 bases, with 12 bases left in between. The CDR3 is 15 residues long. This entry comes from a study of blood T cell repertoires in COVID-19. In the study overall: Material from acute and convalescent COVID-19 was sourced from the United States, Italy and Spain. PBMCs, B-cell-depleted T cells, or T cells were the source of the cDNA or gDNA that made up the material.

As originally analysed: Reference gene primer amplification gave estimated nucleated cell counts. This table comes from immunoSEQ multiplex PCR, and its TCRdb copy is limited to in-frame clones, with some not included. V and J calls and clone size are given by that table; D and trimming were obtained from the DNA. The sample carries over 35,000 clones, approximately 79% recorded once. The chain employs TRBV28 and TRBJ2-1, with TRBD2 as a possible D gene (5 bases). The receptor's source is a man between 65 and 85 years old with acute or convalescent COVID-19. The sequenced material came from peripheral blood. The chain's CDR3 is CASSLNGIEYNEQFF. DNA of the CDR3: TGTGCCAGCAGTTTAAACGGGATCGAGTACAATGAGCAGTTCTTC.